The text below deals with one T cell receptor beta chain. The antigen remains undetermined. One end of the junction varies from germline; a read error may be responsible. This sample was taken from a study of cytomegalovirus exposure and HLA in healthy donors. Overall study results and limits: Some V segments, including TRBV6-2 and TRBV6-3, were excluded as indistinguishable. Later work found most CMV-associated TCR beta chains apparently HLA-restricted. A later analysis showed HLA-associated TCR beta chains outstripping equally common others in clonal expansion.

Primers: 60 Vbeta forward and 13 Jbeta reverse. Assay used: immunoSEQ multiplex PCR; TCRdb lists only in-frame clones, some missing. The table includes 100,000 to 150,000 clones, about four fifths detected once. Germline values: CDR1 SGHDT, CDR2 YYEEEE. CDR3 length: 15 amino acids. The chain recombines TRBV5-6 with TRBJ2-5, with a tentative D call TRBD1 (6 bases). Sequenced input: PBMCs. This sequence originates from a woman in her thirties or forties in good health and CMV-seropositive. Written as DNA, the CDR3 is TGTGCCAGCGGCTTGTCAGGGGTGGTAGGGGAGACCCAGTACTTC. As protein: CASGLSGVVGETQYF.